These 15 T cell receptor beta chains were all obtained from the same sample, sequenced in a study of blood T cells in healthy people across ages. The use of a sample-barcoded 5' primer and a J-beta primer mix characterized a second PCR of about 7 to 12 cycles. From the 5' RACE reads, TCRdb called clonotypes with MiXCR, one entry per CDR3 protein. The data contain about 680,000 distinct CDR3 sequences, about 52% of them singletons. The sequenced sample was blood. The receptors stem from a woman between 55 and 75 years old in good health.

The chain recombines TRBV4-3 with TRBJ2-1, with D perhaps matching TRBD2 (5 bases). This CDR3 has 14 amino acids. V lost 5 bases, J lost 14 bases, and 22 bases lay in between. CDR1 LGHNA and CDR2 YSLEER come from the germline V gene. The CDR3 bases are TGCGCCAGCAGCAGAACCCCTATTAGCGATCATAAGTTCTTC. Translation gives CASSRTPISDHKFF.

The gene calls are TRBV20-1 and TRBJ2-7; the D gene is possibly TRBD2 (6 bases). This CDR3 has 13 amino acids. The germline gives CDR1 DFQATT, CDR2 SNEGSKA (reference sequence). Trimming left V 6 bases short and J 5 bases short, with 17 bases between. CDR3 nucleotide sequence: TGCAGTGCCGGCGGGATAGGATTTAACGAGCAGTACTTC. Translation gives CSAGGIGFNEQYF.

This clonotype was seen only a few times. The chain is built from TRBV7-2 and TRBJ2-7, with 14 bases identical to TRBD2. Germline-derived CDR1 and CDR2 are SGHTA and FQGNSA. The CDR3 is 15 residues long. The V segment lost 5 bases and the J segment 7 bases; nucleotides outside the gene matches: 7. This chain's CDR3 is CASSPGLAGVREQYF. The DNA for the CDR3 is TGTGCCAGCAGCCCGGGACTAGCGGGAGTTAGAGAGCAGTACTTC.

This chain links TRBV7-8 with TRBJ2-4, with TRBD1 matching over 9 bases. The J call may be wrong; the DNA end is better matched by TRBJ2-5. The CDR3 is 16 amino acids. CDR1 and CDR2 (germline): SGHVS, FQNEAQ. CDR3 DNA: TGTGCCAGCAGCTGGACAGGGGATAGATATCAAGAGACCCAGTACTTC. Its translation: CASSWTGDRYQETQYF.

The sample holds a few counts of this clonotype. J is TRBJ2-5 and V is TRBV6-6; D is perhaps TRBD1 (5 bases). Looked up from germline, CDR1 is MNHNY and CDR2 is SVGAGI (reference sequence). V was shortened by 2 bases and J by 5 bases, with 9 bases between the two germline ends. CDR3 length: 13 residues. CDR3 DNA sequence: TGTGCCAGCAGTTACGGCAGGGTCGAGACCCAGTACTTC. Amino acids: CASSYGRVETQYF.

In its sample, this clonotype was seen a few times. The chain carries TRBV6-5 and TRBJ2-3; 7 nucleotides match TRBD1. The ends lost 4 bases at V and 3 bases at J; junction bases unmatched: 4. The CDR3 is 14 residues long. Germline V gene lookup returns CDR1 MNHEY and CDR2 SVGAGI. The CDR3 loop is CASSWDSRTDTQYF. CDR3 nucleotides: TGTGCCAGCAGTTGGGACAGTAGAACAGATACGCAGTATTTT.

This clonotype came up a few times. CDR3 DNA: TGTGCCACCAGCAGAGTTGGGGTTTCGGGCAATGAGCAGTTCTTC. This gives the protein CATSRVGVSGNEQFF. The chain has TRBV15 and TRBJ2-1; unclear D gene. CDR1 LNHNV and CDR2 YYDKDF come from the germline V gene (reference sequence). This CDR3 has 15 amino acids. V was pared by 1 base and J by 6 bases, with 13 bases between.

This clonotype was detected once. The J gene is TRBJ1-1, the V gene TRBV3-1; D may be TRBD1 (5 bases). Germline values: CDR1 LGHDT, CDR2 YNNKEL (reference sequence). The V end lost 0 bases, the J end lost 5 bases, and 10 bases lay between the germline ends. CDR3 size: 14 residues. CDR3 DNA: TGTGCCAGCAGCCAAGATTCCGCAGGGACTGAAGCTTTCTTT. As protein: CASSQDSAGTEAFF.

The rearrangement links TRBV29-1 to TRBJ2-5; 7 positions match TRBD2. The germline V gene has CDR1 SQVTM and CDR2 ANQGSEA. This CDR3 spans 14 amino acids. The junction had 19 bases not matched to a gene; V was cut back by 7 bases and J by 11 bases. As DNA, the CDR3 is TGCAGCGGGGACCTAGCGGACTCCTACAATGAGCAGTACTTC. Translation: CSGDLADSYNEQYF.

V usage is TRBV2 and J usage is TRBJ2-7; D gene uncertain. Germline CDR1 SNHLY, CDR2 FYNNEI. CDR3 size: 11 residues. V was shortened by 8 bases and J by 4 bases, with 9 bases between the two germline ends. Here the CDR3 reads CASLDMYEQYF. The CDR3 nucleotides are TGTGCCAGCCTCGACATGTACGAGCAGTACTTC. Full variable domain (outside the CDR3, taken from reference TRBV2 and TRBJ2-7): EPEVTQTPSHQVTQMGQEVILRCVPISNHLYFYWYRQILGQKVEFLVSFYNNEISEKSEIFDDQFSVERPDGSNFTLKIRSTKLEDSAMYFCASLDMYEQYFGPGTRLTVT.

A remark on this clonotype: A read error may explain this, as a much larger clone is one base away. V is TRBV5-1 and J is TRBJ1-1; D might be TRBD1 (5 bases). The ends were cut back, 4 bases at V and 4 bases at J, with 20 bases in the middle. The CDR3 runs 16 residues. Germline CDR1 SGHRS, CDR2 YFSETQ. Written as DNA, the CDR3 is TGCGCCAGCAGCCCTACTCCACCCCGGGGGGGCACTGAAGCTTTCTTT. It is translated as CASSPTPPRGGTEAFF.

The rearrangement links TRBV7-3 to TRBJ2-3; 13 nucleotides line up with TRBD2. Germline V lookup: CDR1 SGHTA, CDR2 FQGTGA. The V segment lost 4 bases and the J segment 11 bases; nucleotides outside the gene matches: 12. CDR3 length equals 16 residues. The DNA of the CDR3 is TGTGCCAGCAGCTATTCCGGGACTAGCGGGGACAATGAGCAGTATTTT. Its translation is CASSYSGTSGDNEQYF.

The genes are TRBV7-9 and TRBJ2-1; 9 nucleotides match TRBD2. Germline values: CDR1 SEHNR, CDR2 FQNEAQ (reference sequence). Unmatched junction bases numbered 12, after V lost 5 bases and J lost 4 bases. The CDR3 totals 17 residues. The CDR3 DNA sequence: TGTGCCAGCAGCCCCGAAGCGGGAGGAGGAATTTACAATGAGCAGTTCTTC. Protein: CASSPEAGGGIYNEQFF.

This clonotype showed up just once. This chain joins TRBV5-1 and TRBJ2-1; D unclear. TRBJ2-7 matches the DNA end more closely, so the J call is doubtful. This CDR3 is built from 13 residues. Germline V lookup: CDR1 SGHRS, CDR2 YFSETQ. In DNA, the CDR3 is TGCGCCAGCAGCTTGACCATCAACAATGAGCAGTACTTC. Translated: CASSLTINNEQYF.

The chain couples TRBV29-1 to TRBJ2-1; tentative D call: TRBD1 (6 bases). The CDR3 is 13 residues long. CDR1 is SQVTM, CDR2 ANQGSEA, per germline. With 7 bases removed from V and 6 bases from J, the gap between germline ends came to 16 bases. In DNA form, the CDR3 reads TGCAGCGCCTCTAGAGGGGGAGCCAATGAGCAGTTCTTC. This codes for CSASRGGANEQFF.